Following are 17 T cell receptor beta chains from one sample sequenced in a study of T cell repertoires in cytomegalovirus infection. TCRdb reprocessed the reads via MiXCR and lists one record per CDR3 protein. The data hold 200,000 to 250,000 distinct CDR3 sequences, with roughly 20% observed a single time. The sequencing sample was made of CD8+ T cells from PBMCs. The receptors were sampled from a human donor in good health (CMV status not recorded). Some clones in this sample may be carry-over from other donors' samples.

This chain connects TRBV3-1 to TRBJ2-1, with D perhaps matching TRBD2 (6 bases). Germline CDR1 LGHDT, CDR2 YNNKEL (reference sequence). The germline V and J ends were trimmed by 3 bases and 7 bases, with 16 bases remaining between them. CDR3 size: 15 residues. CDR3 DNA sequence: TGTGCCAGCAGCCATGGGACTCCCCCTGGGAATGAGCAGTTCTTC. This codes for CASSHGTPPGNEQFF.

The chain carries TRBV10-3 and TRBJ2-7; D uncertain. The CDR3 is 16 amino acids. Germline V CDR1 and CDR2: ENHRY, SYGVKD. The ends were cut back, 2 bases at V and 0 bases at J, with 14 bases in the middle. In DNA, the CDR3 is TGTGCCATCAGTGAGCCACGACCTGGCAGCTCCTACGAGCAGTACTTC. The encoded protein is CAISEPRPGSSYEQYF.

At least ten counts were recorded for this clonotype. The CDR3 loop reads CASSIGAGGPYNEQFF. The CDR3 DNA reads as TGTGCCAGTAGTATTGGTGCGGGGGGCCCCTACAATGAGCAGTTCTTC. The chain carries TRBV19 and TRBJ2-1; 8 nucleotides match TRBD2. V shed 3 bases, J shed 2 bases, and the junction held 6 bases outside the gene matches. Germline V gene sequence: CDR1 LNHDA, CDR2 SQIVND (reference sequence). This CDR3 contains 16 residues.

This clonotype showed up just a few times. The chain carries TRBV11-3 and TRBJ2-6, with 8 positions matching TRBD2. CDR3 length equals 18 residues. V was clipped by 5 bases and J by 0 bases; unmatched bases: 9. The germline V gene has CDR1 SGHNT and CDR2 YENEEA. In DNA form, the CDR3 reads TGTGCCAGCAGCCCCGGGGGGGCCCAAAGCTCTGGGGCCAACGTCCTGACTTTC. Translated, it gives CASSPGGAQSSGANVLTF. The full variable domain, its missing parts supplied by reference TRBV11-3 and TRBJ2-6, is EAGVVQSPRYKIIEKKQPVAFWCNPISGHNTLYWYLQNLGQGPELLIRYENEEAVDDSQLPKDRFSAERLKGVDSTLKIQPAELGDSAVYLCASSPGGAQSSGANVLTFGAGSRLTVL.

This clonotype came up many times. The chain carries TRBV7-9 and TRBJ1-4; no firm D call. With 5 bases removed from V and 5 bases from J, the gap between germline ends came to 15 bases. Germline V lookup: CDR1 SEHNR, CDR2 FQNEAQ (reference sequence). This CDR3 has 15 amino acids. The CDR3, as DNA: TGTGCCAGCAGCACCACACTCGTCCAAAATGAAAAACTGTTTTTT. This codes for CASSTTLVQNEKLFF.

Only a few counts were recorded for this clonotype. The J gene is TRBJ1-5, the V gene TRBV20-1, with TRBD1 identical over 8 bases. This CDR3 is 16 amino acids long. Looked up from germline, CDR1 is DFQATT and CDR2 is SNEGSKA (reference sequence). V lost 5 bases and J lost 1; bases outside the gene matches: 10. The CDR3 here is CSARPGTGMSNQPQHF. Here the CDR3 DNA reads TGCAGTGCTCGTCCCGGGACAGGTATGAGCAATCAGCCCCAGCATTTT.

This clonotype was found a few times. V gene TRBV6-5 combines with J gene TRBJ2-1, with 9 positions matching TRBD2. CDR3 length equals 15 residues. J was trimmed by 8 bases and V by 3 bases; bases with no gene match: 8. Germline lookup yields CDR1 MNHEY and CDR2 SVGAGI. In nucleotides, the CDR3 is TGTGCCAGCAGTTATCTTGCGGGGGGGAGGCATGAGCAGTTCTTC. Amino acid sequence: CASSYLAGGRHEQFF.

The V call is TRBV28, the J call TRBJ1-1; 7 bases match TRBD1. V was pared by 7 bases and J by 0 bases, with 17 bases of the junction left unmatched. Germline V gene data show CDR1 as MDHEN and CDR2 as SYDVKM. This CDR3 comprises 18 residues. CDR3 sequence: CASIPFPRAGGMNTEAFF. CDR3 coding DNA: TGTGCCAGCATCCCGTTCCCCCGCGCAGGGGGTATGAACACTGAAGCTTTCTTT.

For the CDR3, the DNA is TGTGCCAGCAGTTTTGAGGGGGCCTACGAGCAGTACTTC. Protein product: CASSFEGAYEQYF. The chain uses TRBV28 and TRBJ2-7, with D tentatively TRBD1 (6 bases). The CDR3 covers 13 residues. V was shortened by 3 bases and J by 2 bases, with 8 bases between the two germline ends. Germline V gives CDR1 MDHEN, CDR2 SYDVKM.

This clonotype was picked up many times. CDR3 coding DNA: TGTGCCAGCAGTTGGACTAGTTCTAGCACAGATACGCAGTATTTT. It yields the protein CASSWTSSSTDTQYF. This sequence joins TRBV7-6 and TRBJ2-3; 7 nucleotides line up with TRBD2. CDR1 is SGHVS and CDR2 is FNYEAQ in the germline V gene. V shed 6 bases and J 0 bases; nucleotides not matched to a gene: 6. CDR3 length: 15 residues.

The J gene is TRBJ1-2, the V gene TRBV7-3, with D perhaps matching TRBD1 (6 bases). CDR3 size: 14 residues. The V gene's germline CDR1 is SGHTA and CDR2 FQGTGA. With 0 bases removed from V and 6 bases from J, the gap between germline ends came to 11 bases. The CDR3 loop is CASSLTTGPNGYTF. The CDR3 nucleotides are TGTGCCAGCAGCTTAACGACAGGTCCTAATGGCTACACCTTC. Supplemented by reference TRBV7-3 and TRBJ1-2, the full variable domain reads GAGVSQTPSNKVTEKGKYVELRCDPISGHTALYWYRQSLGQGPEFLIYFQGTGAADDSGLPNDRFFAVRPEGSVSTLKIQRTERGDSAVYLCASSLTTGPNGYTFGSGTRLTVV.

This chain connects TRBV4-1 to TRBJ2-2; D is unclear. The CDR3 has 12 amino acids. CDR1 MGHRA and CDR2 YSYEKL come from the germline V gene. V was shortened by 3 bases and J by 7 bases, with 6 bases between the two germline ends. The CDR3 loop reads CASSQGIGELFF. In DNA form, the CDR3 reads TGCGCCAGCAGCCAGGGGATCGGGGAGCTGTTTTTT.

This clonotype was observed at least ten times. J is TRBJ2-7 and V is TRBV7-2, with unresolved D. V was cut by 5 bases and J by 2 bases, with 19 bases left in between. The CDR3 totals 16 residues. In germline, CDR1 is SGHTA, CDR2 FQGNSA. The DNA for the CDR3 is TGTGCCAGCAGCCGTTCCTCACGGTCTCAGGCCTACGAGCAGTACTTC. Encoded protein: CASSRSSRSQAYEQYF.

The rearrangement uses TRBV7-9 and TRBJ2-7; D call uncertain. Trimming removed 3 bases at V and 2 bases at J, with 8 bases between. The germline CDR1 and CDR2 sequences are SEHNR and FQNEAQ (reference sequence). CDR3 size: 13 residues. The CDR3 DNA reads TGTGCCAGCAGCTTTTCGGCAACCTACGAGCAGTACTTC. Protein product: CASSFSATYEQYF.

This clonotype has only a few counts. The V gene is TRBV11-2, the J gene TRBJ1-6, with D uncertain. V shed 1 base and J shed 0 bases, with 7 bases lying between them. This CDR3 has 16 residues. The V gene's germline CDR1 is SGHAT and CDR2 FQNNGV. CDR3 nucleotide sequence: TGTGCCAGCAGCTTAGGAATCCCCTCCTATAATTCACCCCTCCACTTT. Translating gives CASSLGIPSYNSPLHF.

The chain combines TRBV20-1 with TRBJ2-3, with unresolved D. The CDR3 has 13 residues. Trimming left V 5 bases short and J 1 base short, with 10 bases between. Germline loops: CDR1 DFQATT, CDR2 SNEGSKA (reference sequence). In DNA form, the CDR3 reads TGCAGTGCTGCCCCTGGGGGCACAGATACGCAGTATTTT. Amino acid sequence: CSAAPGGTDTQYF.

This clonotype was counted ten times or more. J is TRBJ2-7 and V is TRBV12-3 or TRBV12-4; 14 positions agree with TRBD2. Trimming took 4 bases from V and 2 from J; bases not matched to a gene: 4. The CDR3 extends over 16 amino acids. CDR3 coding DNA: TGTGCCAGCAGTTCAGGACTAGCGGGGGGACCCTACGAGCAGTACTTC. This gives the protein CASSSGLAGGPYEQYF.